The clone carrying this TCR beta chain was observed a handful of times. TCRdb recomputed calls from the 5' RACE reads with MiXCR, one row per CDR3 protein. The table lists approximately 21,000 distinct CDR3 sequences, roughly 29% of them singletons. V was pared by 6 bases and J by 8 bases, with 16 bases between. Germline loops: CDR1 LNHDA, CDR2 SQIVND (reference sequence). The CDR3 is made up of 13 amino acids. This rearrangement joins TRBV19 to TRBJ1-2, with D hard to call. This clonotype was sampled from a female donor with breast cancer. The sequencing sample was made of tumor-infiltrating naive CD4+ T cells sorted from the breast tumor. Described subset: naive CD4+ T cells, CD4+CD45RA+CD25-. As DNA, the CDR3 is TGTGCCAGTAGATTTGCTGGCGCCCTAGGCTACACCTTC. Amino acids: CASRFAGALGYTF.